The T cell receptor beta chain under discussion was sequenced for a study of T cell responses to AZD1222 COVID-19 vaccine. Points from the study as a whole: Just 5 to 7 people given AZD1222 tested seropositive at baseline. Donors were largely white British and mainly female; clonal diversity was possibly underestimated. Elevations in Spike-specific TCR breadth and depth followed administration of two AZD1222 doses. Vaccine-related CD4 TCRs covered spike, predominating at 160-218 and 743-854.

This clone appeared once. What it binds is unknown. Sequenced by immunoSEQ multiplex PCR; TCRdb stores in-frame clones only, minus some. The sample comprises some 110,000 clones, roughly 85% of which are singletons, and 3.9% rests with the top ten. The sample consisted of peripheral blood, taken on day 0 of MenACWY control vaccination. The TCR sequence derives from an adult in good health.

For the CDR3, the DNA is TGTGCCAGTAGTACGGACAGGGTTAGGCAGCCCCAGCATTTT. This gives the protein CASSTDRVRQPQHF. This chain uses TRBV19 with TRBJ1-5; 8 nucleotides line up with TRBD1. Germline-derived CDR1 and CDR2 are LNHDA and SQIVND (reference sequence). V lost 4 bases to trimming and J lost 7 bases; unmatched junction nucleotides: 6. The CDR3 is made up of 14 amino acids.